The source of this T cell receptor (beta chain) is a study of brain T cells in children with intractable seizures. From germline, CDR1 is SEHNR and CDR2 FQNEAQ (reference sequence). This CDR3 spans 16 amino acids. V lost 5 bases and J 0 bases, leaving 14 bases between the germline ends. Sequencing was performed with immunoSEQ multiplex PCR; in TCRdb, only in-frame clones are kept and a portion is missing. The sample carries about 80,000 clones, approximately 89% recorded once. Points on this clone: What it binds is not known.

Study findings and constraints: Pre-surgery blood may have been undersampled, hiding some clones. Only CDR3 sequence similarity suggested viral specificity, without known HCMV serostatus.

The chain is built from TRBV7-9 and TRBJ2-4, with D tentatively TRBD2 (7 bases). This receptor was identified in a girl between 2 and 10 years old with Rasmussen encephalitis and intractable seizures. The sequenced sample was peripheral blood, obtained at surgery. The CDR3 spells CASSSGTLIAKNIQYF. In DNA, the CDR3 is TGTGCCAGCAGCAGCGGGACACTTATAGCCAAAAACATTCAGTACTTC.